The source of this T cell receptor (beta chain) is a study of T cell responses to AZD1222 COVID-19 vaccine. Trimming stripped 7 bases from V and 7 bases from J, with 15 bases between. This CDR3 comprises 13 residues. TCRdb keeps only in-frame clones here, not all; method: immunoSEQ multiplex PCR. The sample holds about 110,000 clones, around nine tenths seen once. The sequencing here drew on peripheral blood, taken on day 0 of AZD1222 vaccination. The receptor comes from an adult in good health. The rearrangement uses TRBV12-3 or TRBV12-4 and TRBJ2-3, with TRBD1 as a possible D gene (6 bases). CDR3 nucleotides: TGTGCCAGCACCCCCAGGGGTAATTATACGCAGTATTTT. It encodes CASTPRGNYTQYF.